Listed here are 6 T cell receptor beta chains from one sample, sequenced in a study of cytomegalovirus exposure and HLA in healthy donors. The data were produced by immunoSEQ multiplex PCR, yet TCRdb's version contains in-frame clones alone and is incomplete. Of 260,000 or so clones listed, 88% are singletons. The specimen was PBMCs. The receptor source for this set is a woman aged 18-29 years in good health and CMV-seronegative.

The rearrangement uses TRBV6-6 and TRBJ2-7; TRBD1 might be the D (6 bases). In germline, CDR1 is MNHNY, CDR2 SVGAGI (reference sequence). The CDR3 length is 14 residues. V was clipped by 4 bases and J by 0 bases, with 10 bases between them. The CDR3 sequence is CASSSGTISYEQYF. As DNA, the CDR3 is TGTGCCAGCAGTTCAGGGACAATCTCCTACGAGCAGTACTTC.

This clone was picked up a small number of times. V usage is TRBV7-8 and J usage is TRBJ2-7; no definite D call. Trimming left V 5 bases short and J 7 bases short, with 21 bases between. The length of the CDR3 is 15 residues. Per germline, CDR1 SGHVS and CDR2 FQNEAQ. The CDR3 DNA sequence: TGTGCCAGCAGCCGAACCCGAGGCCCTATGAGGGAGCAGTACTTC. Residues: CASSRTRGPMREQYF.

The rearrangement uses TRBV28 and TRBJ2-1; 8 positions agree with TRBD2. Trimming removed 4 bases from V and 1 base from J; junction bases left unmatched: 12. This CDR3 region has 18 residues. Germline V CDR1 and CDR2: MDHEN, SYDVKM. Written as DNA, the CDR3 is TGTGCCAGCAGTTCCCATTCGATAGCGGGGCGATCCTACAATGAGCAGTTCTTC. This gives the protein CASSSHSIAGRSYNEQFF.

The chain has TRBV7-2 and TRBJ2-7; TRBD1 is a possible D gene (5 bases). Trimming took 1 base from V and 5 from J, leaving 15 bases between them. Germline V gives CDR1 SGHTA, CDR2 FQGNSA. The CDR3 is 15 residues long. In nucleotides, the CDR3 is TGTGCCAGCAGCTTAGAAGGAGCTACAGGCGACGAGCAGTACTTC. Amino acid sequence: CASSLEGATGDEQYF.

This chain links TRBV9 with TRBJ2-7; 8 bases map to TRBD1. After removal of 3 bases from V and 3 bases from J, the junction contained 8 bases not matched to a gene. The CDR3 is 15 amino acids. CDR1 and CDR2 (germline): SGDLS, YYNGEE. The CDR3 DNA sequence: TGTGCCAGCAGCGCCGGGACAGGAGAAGTCTACGAGCAGTACTTC. Translated, it gives CASSAGTGEVYEQYF.

The rearrangement joins TRBV13 to TRBJ2-3, with 11 bases lining up with TRBD2. V lost 3 bases to trimming and J lost 3 bases; unmatched junction nucleotides: 5. The germline gives CDR1 PRHDT, CDR2 FYEKMQ (reference sequence). The CDR3 loop spans 16 amino acids. The CDR3 nucleotides are TGTGCCAGCAGCTTCTCGAGGACTAGCGGGACAGATACGCAGTATTTT. Translated: CASSFSRTSGTDTQYF.